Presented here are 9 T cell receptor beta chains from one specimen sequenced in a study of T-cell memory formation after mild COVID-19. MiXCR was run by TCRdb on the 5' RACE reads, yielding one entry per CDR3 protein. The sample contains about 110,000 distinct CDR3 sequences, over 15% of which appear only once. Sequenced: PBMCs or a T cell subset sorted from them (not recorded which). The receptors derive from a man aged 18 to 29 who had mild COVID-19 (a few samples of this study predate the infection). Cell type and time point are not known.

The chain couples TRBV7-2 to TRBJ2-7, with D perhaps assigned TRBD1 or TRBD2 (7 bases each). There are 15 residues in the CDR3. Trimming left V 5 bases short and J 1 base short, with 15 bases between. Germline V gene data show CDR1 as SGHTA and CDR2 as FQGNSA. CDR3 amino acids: CASSSGTAMSYEQYF. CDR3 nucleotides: TGTGCCAGCAGCAGCGGGACAGCGATGTCCTACGAGCAGTACTTC.

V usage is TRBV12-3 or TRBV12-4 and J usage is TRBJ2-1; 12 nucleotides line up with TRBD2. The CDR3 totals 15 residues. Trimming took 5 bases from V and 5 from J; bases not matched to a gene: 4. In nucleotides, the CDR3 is TGTGCCAGCAGTATCGGACTAGCGGGGAACAATGAGCAGTTCTTC. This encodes CASSIGLAGNNEQFF.

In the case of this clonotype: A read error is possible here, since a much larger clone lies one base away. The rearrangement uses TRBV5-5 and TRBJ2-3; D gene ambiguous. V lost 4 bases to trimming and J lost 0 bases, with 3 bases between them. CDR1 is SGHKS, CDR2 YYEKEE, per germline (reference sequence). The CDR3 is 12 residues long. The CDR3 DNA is TGTGCCAGCAGCCACAGCACAGATACGCAGTATTTT. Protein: CASSHSTDTQYF.

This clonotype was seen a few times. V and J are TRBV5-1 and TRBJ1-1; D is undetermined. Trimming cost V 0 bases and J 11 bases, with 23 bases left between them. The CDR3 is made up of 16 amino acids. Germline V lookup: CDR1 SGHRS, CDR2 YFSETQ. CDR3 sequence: CASSLGAIGGSVNAFF. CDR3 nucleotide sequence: TGCGCCAGCAGCTTGGGGGCGATCGGAGGCTCCGTGAATGCTTTCTTT.

The CDR3 DNA follows: TGCGCCAGCAGCCAGACAGCTGCCACTTACGAGCAGTACTTC. Protein: CASSQTAATYEQYF. The V call is TRBV4-1, the J call TRBJ2-7, with D possibly matching TRBD1 (5 bases). Looked up from germline, CDR1 is MGHRA and CDR2 is YSYEKL. CDR3 length equals 14 residues. With 3 bases removed from V and 4 bases from J, the gap between germline ends came to 13 bases.

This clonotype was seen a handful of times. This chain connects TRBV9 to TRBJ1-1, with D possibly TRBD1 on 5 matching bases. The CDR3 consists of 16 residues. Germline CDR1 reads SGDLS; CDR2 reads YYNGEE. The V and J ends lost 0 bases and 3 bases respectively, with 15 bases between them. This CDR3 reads CASSVEGHLVDTEAFF. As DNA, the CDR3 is TGTGCCAGCAGCGTAGAGGGGCATTTGGTGGACACTGAAGCTTTCTTT.

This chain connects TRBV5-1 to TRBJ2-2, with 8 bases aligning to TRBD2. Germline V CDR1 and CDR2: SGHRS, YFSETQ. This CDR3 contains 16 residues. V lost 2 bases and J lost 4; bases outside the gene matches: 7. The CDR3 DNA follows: TGCGCCAGCAGCTTCGGACTAGCTTGGGGCACCGGGGAGCTGTTTTTT. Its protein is CASSFGLAWGTGELFF.

The DNA of the CDR3 is TGTGCCAGCAGCCTAGCGGGGGCCATCACAGATACGCAGTATTTT. Translation: CASSLAGAITDTQYF. The genes are TRBV6-5 and TRBJ2-3, with 10 bases aligning to TRBD2. The CDR3 has 15 amino acids. V shed 6 bases and J 2 bases; nucleotides not matched to a gene: 5. Germline V lookup: CDR1 MNHEY, CDR2 SVGAGI.

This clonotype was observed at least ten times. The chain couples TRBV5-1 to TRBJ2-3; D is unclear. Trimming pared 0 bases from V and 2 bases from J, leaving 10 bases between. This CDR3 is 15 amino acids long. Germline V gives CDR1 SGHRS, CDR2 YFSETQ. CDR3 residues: CASSLEDGATDTQYF. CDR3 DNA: TGCGCCAGCAGCTTGGAGGACGGAGCCACAGATACGCAGTATTTT.